A single sample gave rise to the 28 T cell receptor beta chains below, sequenced in a study of T cells after yellow fever vaccination. MiXCR was run by TCRdb on the 5' RACE reads, yielding one entry per CDR3 protein. The data hold roughly 260,000 distinct CDR3 sequences, with over 10% observed a single time. This specimen consisted of CD4+ T cells sorted from PBMCs, obtained 45 days after the yellow fever booster vaccination. The receptors originated from a man under 40 who received the YFV17D yellow fever vaccine.

This clonotype appeared a few times. V is TRBV5-1 and J is TRBJ2-2; no definite D call. The ends were cut back, 1 base at V and 2 bases at J, with 9 bases in the middle. Germline V gene sequence: CDR1 SGHRS, CDR2 YFSETQ. The CDR3 has 15 residues. In DNA, the CDR3 is TGCGCCAGCAGCTTGTTGGGAATCAACACCGGGGAGCTGTTTTTT. This gives the protein CASSLLGINTGELFF. Complete variable domain (other parts from reference TRBV5-1 and TRBJ2-2): KAGVTQTPRYLIKTRGQQVTLSCSPISGHRSVSWYQQTPGQGLQFLFEYFSETQRNKGNFPGRFSGRQFSNSRSEMNVSTLELGDSALYLCASSLLGINTGELFFGEGSRLTVL.

This chain joins TRBV29-1 and TRBJ1-1; the D gene is possibly TRBD1 (6 bases). V lost 8 bases, J lost 5 bases, and 18 bases lay in between. CDR1 SQVTM and CDR2 ANQGSEA come from the germline V gene. The CDR3 contains 13 residues. The CDR3 loop reads CSTNGGPRTEAFF. The CDR3, as DNA: TGCAGCACGAATGGGGGCCCGAGAACTGAAGCTTTCTTT.

The chain joins TRBV20-1 to TRBJ2-7, with D maybe TRBD2 (6 bases). The V gene lost 4 bases and the J gene lost 2 bases, with 15 bases spanning the gap. The CDR3 spans 14 residues. CDR1 is DFQATT and CDR2 is SNEGSKA in the germline V gene (reference sequence). The CDR3 region has the DNA TGCAGTGCTACGTGGGCGGCGGGAACCTACGAGCAGTACTTC. It is translated as CSATWAAGTYEQYF.

This chain joins TRBV18 and TRBJ2-7; D unresolved. The germline V and J ends were trimmed by 2 bases and 3 bases, with 11 bases remaining between them. Germline CDR1 KGHSH, CDR2 LQKENI. This CDR3 spans 14 amino acids. The CDR3 here is CASSPLRNFYEQYF. The DNA of the CDR3 is TGTGCCAGCTCACCATTACGTAACTTCTACGAGCAGTACTTC.

The rearrangement uses TRBV6-2 or TRBV6-3 and TRBJ2-7; 10 positions match TRBD2. CDR1 is MNHEY, CDR2 SVGEGT, per germline. CDR3 length: 15 residues. The V segment lost 8 bases and the J segment 4 bases; nucleotides outside the gene matches: 11. The CDR3 loop is CASRPSGSSPYEQYF. CDR3 nucleotide sequence: TGTGCCAGCCGCCCTAGCGGGAGTTCCCCGTACGAGCAGTACTTC.

V gene TRBV7-2 combines with J gene TRBJ2-1, with TRBD2 matching 8 bases. The ends lost 4 bases at V and 8 bases at J; junction bases unmatched: 16. The CDR3 length is 17 residues. CDR1 and CDR2 (germline): SGHTA, FQGNSA. The CDR3 reads CASSSSRFSGNRYEQFF. DNA for the CDR3: TGTGCCAGCAGCTCTAGTCGATTTAGCGGGAATCGGTATGAGCAGTTCTTC.

The chain recombines TRBV9 with TRBJ2-2; 7 bases fit TRBD1. Looked up from germline, CDR1 is SGDLS and CDR2 is YYNGEE. This CDR3 comprises 14 residues. Trimming took 3 bases from V and 6 from J; bases not matched to a gene: 5. The CDR3 DNA sequence: TGTGCCAGCAGCGCGACAGGGTTCCCCGGGGAGCTGTTTTTT. Protein sequence: CASSATGFPGELFF.

This clonotype was counted between two and nine times. The V call is TRBV29-1, the J call TRBJ2-6; 7 nucleotides line up with TRBD1. V dropped 5 bases and J dropped 4; count of bases not matched to a gene: 5. The CDR3 spans 14 residues. Germline V gene data show CDR1 as SQVTM and CDR2 as ANQGSEA. The CDR3 nucleotides read TGCAGCGTTAAGACAGGGACCGGGGCCAACGTCCTGACTTTC. It specifies CSVKTGTGANVLTF.

This clonotype has a handful of counts. The chain couples TRBV12-3 or TRBV12-4 to TRBJ1-5; D may be TRBD1 (6 bases). The V end lost 5 bases, the J end lost 4 bases, and 15 bases lay between the germline ends. The CDR3 length is 15 residues. For the CDR3, the DNA is TGTGCCAGCAGTCCCTCCGGGACACTGAATCAGCCCCAGCATTTT. This codes for CASSPSGTLNQPQHF.

In this sample, this clonotype turned up a few times. The chain recombines TRBV20-1 with TRBJ2-3, with TRBD2 matching over 11 bases. The V segment lost 5 bases and the J segment 1 base; nucleotides outside the gene matches: 14. Germline V gene data show CDR1 as DFQATT and CDR2 as SNEGSKA (reference sequence). The CDR3 runs to 18 residues. The chain's CDR3 is CSAGGPVSGRAGTDTQYF. In DNA, the CDR3 is TGCAGTGCTGGGGGACCTGTTAGCGGGAGGGCCGGCACAGATACGCAGTATTTT.

This clonotype was counted between two and nine times. The gene calls are TRBV12-3 or TRBV12-4 and TRBJ2-2, with TRBD2 matching over 8 bases. J was trimmed by 4 bases and V by 5 bases; bases with no gene match: 12. The CDR3 has 17 residues. The CDR3 region has the DNA TGTGCCAGCAGTCCCCGCACTACAGCGGGGGTCACCGGGGAGCTGTTTTTT. Protein sequence: CASSPRTTAGVTGELFF.

This chain links TRBV5-1 with TRBJ2-1; 7 nucleotides align to TRBD2. The CDR3 is made up of 15 amino acids. The V gene end was trimmed by 0 bases and the J gene end by 7 bases; junction bases not matched to a gene: 7. Germline V lookup: CDR1 SGHRS, CDR2 YFSETQ. In DNA, the CDR3 is TGCGCCAGCAGCTTGGCCAGCGGGGTCTGGAATGAGCAGTTCTTC. Translating gives CASSLASGVWNEQFF.

As to this clonotype: This may stem from a read error, because a much larger clone lies one nucleotide away. DNA for the CDR3: TGTGCCAGCAGCTTCACGGCTAGCGAGAAGTACGAGCAGTACTTC. Protein sequence: CASSFTASEKYEQYF. The chain recombines TRBV7-8 with TRBJ2-7; D is perhaps TRBD2 (6 bases). This CDR3 is built from 15 residues. The V gene's germline CDR1 is SGHVS and CDR2 FQNEAQ. The ends were cut back, 3 bases at V and 4 bases at J, with 16 bases in the middle.

This clonotype was recorded a few times. V usage is TRBV7-2 and J usage is TRBJ1-5; D remains ambiguous. The CDR3 has 15 residues. Trimming left V 0 bases short and J 4 bases short, with 10 bases between. CDR1 and CDR2 (germline): SGHTA, FQGNSA. CDR3 bases: TGTGCCAGCAGCTTAGCCCCGGGAAGTAATCAGCCCCAGCATTTT. Its protein product is CASSLAPGSNQPQHF.

The chain has TRBV7-2 and TRBJ2-2, with D tentatively TRBD1 (6 bases). The germline V gene encodes CDR1 SGHTA and CDR2 FQGNSA. V shed 1 base and J shed 6 bases, with 12 bases lying between them. The CDR3 consists of 15 residues. CDR3 nucleotide sequence: TGTGCCAGCAGCTTAGTGACAGGACCGGCCGGGGAGCTGTTTTTT. It translates to CASSLVTGPAGELFF.

This chain connects TRBV15 to TRBJ2-7; D call uncertain. V was pared by 4 bases and J by 4 bases, with 11 bases between. The CDR3 is 13 residues long. Germline assignment: CDR1 LNHNV and CDR2 YYDKDF (reference sequence). As DNA, the CDR3 is TGTGCCACCAGCACCGGCGCAGGATACGAGCAGTACTTC. Protein sequence: CATSTGAGYEQYF.

The chain combines TRBV4-1 with TRBJ2-1; D gene uncertain. Looked up from germline, CDR1 is MGHRA and CDR2 is YSYEKL. The CDR3 covers 14 residues. Trimming pared 0 bases from V and 7 bases from J, leaving 10 bases between. For the CDR3, the DNA is TGCGCCAGCAGCCAAGATCCCTTGGGGAATGAGCAGTTCTTC. Translated, it gives CASSQDPLGNEQFF.

CDR3 residues: CSAPPGTSGRANEQFF. DNA of the CDR3: TGCAGTGCTCCCCCCGGGACTAGCGGGAGAGCGAATGAGCAGTTCTTC. The rearrangement joins TRBV20-1 to TRBJ2-1; 14 bases line up with TRBD2. The germline V gene has CDR1 DFQATT and CDR2 SNEGSKA (reference sequence). This CDR3 comprises 16 residues. V was pared by 5 bases and J by 7 bases, with 10 bases of the junction left unmatched.

The chain recombines TRBV9 with TRBJ2-3, with D perhaps matching TRBD2 (6 bases). CDR1 and CDR2 from the germline V gene are SGDLS and YYNGEE. Between the trimmed V and J ends, which lost 0 bases and 2 bases, there was a span of 13 bases. This CDR3 contains 16 residues. The CDR3, as DNA: TGTGCCAGCAGCGTAGGCCCGGGACTTAACACAGATACGCAGTATTTT. This encodes CASSVGPGLNTDTQYF.

This chain connects TRBV2 to TRBJ2-3, with 9 nucleotides matching TRBD2. CDR1 and CDR2 (germline): SNHLY, FYNNEI. After removal of 7 bases from V and 5 bases from J, the junction contained 13 bases not matched to a gene. This CDR3 has 16 residues. The CDR3 is CASNAGGRGVGDTQYF. CDR3 in DNA: TGTGCCAGCAATGCGGGAGGGCGCGGCGTCGGAGATACGCAGTATTTT.

This clonotype has a handful of counts. This chain connects TRBV7-2 to TRBJ1-1; 8 bases line up with TRBD1. The CDR3 sequence is 15 residues long. Germline CDR1 reads SGHTA; CDR2 reads FQGNSA. V lost 4 bases, J lost 0 bases, and 4 bases stayed unmatched. CDR3 sequence: CASSSTGVVNTEAFF. The CDR3 nucleotides read TGTGCCAGCAGCTCGACAGGGGTGGTGAACACTGAAGCTTTCTTT.

This chain uses TRBV24-1 with TRBJ2-1, with 7 bases identical to TRBD2. Germline V lookup: CDR1 KGHDR, CDR2 SFDVKD. The CDR3 covers 12 residues. CDR3 loop: CATGTNYNEQFF. The CDR3 DNA is TGTGCGACCGGGACTAACTACAATGAGCAGTTCTTC.

A few counts support this clonotype. The genes are TRBV5-4 and TRBJ2-1; D remains unclear. Trimming stripped 0 bases from V and 6 bases from J, with 4 bases between. CDR1 is SGHNT and CDR2 is YYREEE in the germline V gene (reference sequence). The CDR3 spans 12 residues. The CDR3, as DNA: TGTGCCAGCAGCTTGGACCGCAATGAGCAGTTCTTC. Its protein is CASSLDRNEQFF.

The chain combines TRBV20-1 with TRBJ2-1; D not certain. Trimming removed 0 bases at V and 0 bases at J, with 9 bases between. Germline V gene data show CDR1 as DFQATT and CDR2 as SNEGSKA (reference sequence). The CDR3 runs 15 residues. DNA for the CDR3: TGCAGTGCTAGAGATTTCCGAAGCTCCTACAATGAGCAGTTCTTC. Translation gives CSARDFRSSYNEQFF.

Only a few counts were recorded for this clonotype. This sequence joins TRBV7-9 and TRBJ2-7; D gene ambiguous. The V gene's germline CDR1 is SEHNR and CDR2 FQNEAQ (reference sequence). The CDR3 is 15 amino acids. With 3 bases removed from V and 4 bases from J, the gap between germline ends came to 16 bases. CDR3 nucleotide sequence: TGTGCCAGCAGCTTGACGGGCAATCGGCATTACGAGCAGTACTTC. It specifies CASSLTGNRHYEQYF. The full variable domain, in which reference TRBV7-9 and TRBJ2-7 provide the parts outside the CDR3, is DTGVSQNPRHKITKRGQNVTFRCDPISEHNRLYWYRQTLGQGPEFLTYFQNEAQLEKSRLLSDRFSAERPKGSFSTLEIQRTEQGDSAMYLCASSLTGNRHYEQYFGPGTRLTVT.

This clonotype was recorded a few times. This sequence joins TRBV20-1 and TRBJ1-6; maybe TRBD1 (5 bases). V dropped 4 bases and J dropped 7 bases, with 14 bases sitting between them. The CDR3 has 14 residues. Germline V CDR1 and CDR2: DFQATT, SNEGSKA (reference sequence). The CDR3 spells CSANPTSGNSPLHF. CDR3 nucleotides: TGCAGTGCTAATCCGACATCAGGGAATTCACCCCTCCACTTT.

This clonotype was counted a few times. The genes are TRBV10-3 and TRBJ2-7, with TRBD1 matching over 9 bases. Germline values: CDR1 ENHRY, CDR2 SYGVKD. The CDR3 has 16 amino acids. V was pared by 1 base and J by 3 bases, with 7 bases of the junction left unmatched. Written as DNA, the CDR3 is TGTGCCATCAGTGAGTTGGACAGGGGAAGACTCTACGAGCAGTACTTC. It translates to CAISELDRGRLYEQYF.

The chain joins TRBV12-3 or TRBV12-4 to TRBJ2-1; 11 positions agree with TRBD2. Trimming cost V 6 bases and J 4 bases; bases outside gene matches: 8. The CDR3 spans 16 residues. The CDR3 loop is CASSPVAGGPYNEQFF. CDR3 sequence (DNA): TGTGCCAGCAGCCCCGTAGCGGGAGGGCCGTACAATGAGCAGTTCTTC.